The rows below give T cell receptor beta chains drawn from one sample of a study of OX40 agonist ivuxolimab in advanced cancers. Assay: immunoSEQ multiplex PCR; the TCRdb copy retains only in-frame clones and omits some. The sample holds tens of thousands of clones, 70% to 85% seen once. This specimen consisted of CD4+ or CD8+ T cells sorted from blood, obtained in a trial of the OX40 agonist ivuxolimab. The receptors here all came from an adult with an advanced solid tumor such as melanoma, head and neck, liver or kidney cancer. Both conserved end residues are part of each CDR3. Fields, in order: clone size, V gene, J gene, D gene, CDR3 DNA, CDR3 protein. The D gene is left open where the match is weak. Expanded clones get a size class; other rows say once, few or many, or leave the size out.

-	TRBV4-3	TRBJ2-7	-	TGCGCCAGCAGCCTTCCCGGGGCCCGGAGCTACGAGCAGTACTTC	CASSLPGARSYEQYF
-	TRBV4-1	TRBJ1-1	TRBD1	TGCGCCAGCAGCCAAGTGGGGACAGGGAGTAACACTGAAGCTTTCTTT	CASSQVGTGSNTEAFF
-	TRBV5-5	TRBJ1-4	-	TGTGCCAGCAGCTTGGGGGGCAGGGCTAATGAAAAACTGTTTTTT	CASSLGGRANEKLFF
-	TRBV5-4	TRBJ1-3	-	TGTGCCAGCAGCCGGGGGGCTGGAAACACCATATATTTT	CASSRGAGNTIYF
many	TRBV7-3	TRBJ1-1	-	TGTGCCAGCAGCTTCCGGCGGAACACTGAAGCTTTCTTT	CASSFRRNTEAFF
-	TRBV28	TRBJ2-7	TRBD1	TGTGCCAGCACCAGACAGGGCTACGAGCAGTACTTC	CASTRQGYEQYF
-	TRBV28	TRBJ1-3	TRBD1	TGTGCCAGCAGATCAAGGACAGGGGGTACTGGCACCATATATTTT	CASRSRTGGTGTIYF
-	TRBV30	TRBJ2-2	-	TGTGCCTGGAGAGGGGTTCCCGGGGAGCTGTTTTTT	CAWRGVPGELFF
-	TRBV6-1	TRBJ2-7	TRBD1	TGTGCCAGCAGGTCAGACAGGGGCGACATCTACGAGCAGTACTTC	CASRSDRGDIYEQYF
-	TRBV6-1	TRBJ1-6	-	TGTGCCAGCAGCAGACCCGATGACACACCCCTCCACTTT	CASSRPDDTPLHF
-	TRBV30	TRBJ2-7	-	TGTGCCGGTAGCGTCAGCTCCTACGAGCAGTACTTC	CAGSVSSYEQYF
-	TRBV10-3	TRBJ1-2	TRBD1	TGTGCCATCAGCCCCGACGCAGGGGGTCCGGACTATGGCTACACCTTC	CAISPDAGGPDYGYTF
-	TRBV11-3	TRBJ2-3	-	TGTGCCAGCAGCTTAGGGCGCGAGAGCACAGATACGCAGTATTTT	CASSLGRESTDTQYF
once	TRBV7-9	TRBJ2-5	TRBD1	TGTGCCAGCAGCCCGGGGACAGCCTTCGGGACCCAGTACTTC	CASSPGTAFGTQYF
-	TRBV7-8	TRBJ2-7	-	TGTGCCAGCAGCTCGCCTCGACGGTCGAGAAGCTCCTACGAGCAGTACTTC	CASSSPRRSRSSYEQYF
-	TRBV19	TRBJ1-2	-	TGTGCCAGTAGTAGTAACACAGGGCTCGGTGGCTACACCTTC	CASSSNTGLGGYTF
-	TRBV5-8	TRBJ2-7	-	TGTGCCAGCAGCTTGACAGGGTCGGTAGGTTACGAGCAGTACTTC	CASSLTGSVGYEQYF
-	TRBV6-4	TRBJ2-3	TRBD2	TGTGCCAGCAGTGAGAGGAGCGGGAGTGGCACGCAGTATTTT	CASSERSGSGTQYF
-	TRBV2	TRBJ2-7	-	TGTGCCAGCAGTAAGACGCCCTACGAGCAGTACTTC	CASSKTPYEQYF
-	TRBV19	TRBJ1-5	-	TGTGCCAGTAGTACCCCAGGGGGCAATCAGCCCCAGCATTTT	CASSTPGGNQPQHF
-	TRBV30	TRBJ1-1	-	TGTGCCTGGAGTAGGGGCACTGAAGCTTTCTTT	CAWSRGTEAFF
-	TRBV28	TRBJ2-6	TRBD2	TGTGCCAGCAGTTTATATGAGCTAGCGGGGGGCTCTGGGGCCAACGTCCTGACTTTC	CASSLYELAGGSGANVLTF
-	TRBV10-3	TRBJ2-7	-	TGTGCCATCAGTGGTCCCAGAGGCTACGAGCAGTACTTC	CAISGPRGYEQYF
-	TRBV5-1	TRBJ2-7	-	TGCGCCAGCAGCTTGGATTCTGAAGCCTACGAGCAGTACTTC	CASSLDSEAYEQYF